The TCR beta chain under discussion was sequenced for a study of blood T cell repertoires in COVID-19. Study-level background: Acute-phase and convalescent COVID-19 samples originated in the United States, Italy and Spain. T cells, B-cell-depleted T cells, or PBMCs provided the cDNA or gDNA that served as material.

The CDR3 sequence is 14 residues long. J lost 7 bases, V lost 3 bases, and 5 bases had no gene match. Germline V gene sequence: CDR1 MNHEY, CDR2 SMNVEV (reference sequence). Original analysis: Estimation of nucleated cell counts relied on the amplification of reference gene primers. Method: immunoSEQ multiplex PCR; TCRdb's copy keeps in-frame clones and lacks some. V, J and clone size were drawn from that table, and D and trimming were deduced from the DNA. This sample has 100,000 to 120,000 clones, with 65% to 90% found just once. The origin of this receptor is a man aged 50 to 59 with acute or convalescent COVID-19. The sequenced material came from peripheral blood. The chain joins TRBV27 to TRBJ1-4, with 7 bases matching TRBD1. CDR3 residues: CASSFQGDSEKLFF. The CDR3 DNA reads TGTGCCAGCAGTTTTCAGGGGGATAGTGAAAAACTGTTTTTT.